Each of the 32 T cell receptor beta chains below was sequenced from the same sample in a study of CD8 T cells in Susac syndrome. RNA in amounts of about 0.5 to 1 ug was reverse transcribed with random hexamers. TCRdb reprocessed the immunoSEQ multiplex PCR reads with MiXCR, giving one entry per CDR3 protein. The sample lists about 140,000 distinct CDR3 sequences, 85% to 95% occurring once. Sequenced material: CD4+ T cells from PBMCs. The source is a human donor with Susac syndrome.

J is TRBJ1-6 and V is TRBV3-1; 8 bases are a match to TRBD1. The CDR3 covers 14 residues. The ends lost 6 bases at V and 6 bases at J; junction bases unmatched: 4. Germline-derived CDR1 and CDR2 are LGHDT and YNNKEL (reference sequence). The CDR3 sequence: CASRDGQGNSPLHF. CDR3 in DNA: TGTGCCAGCAGGGACGGACAGGGTAATTCACCCCTCCACTTT.

This chain joins TRBV30 and TRBJ1-1, with D hard to call. Germline CDR1 GTSNPN, CDR2 SVGIG (reference sequence). The V end was cut by 7 bases, the J end by 0 bases, with 9 bases between. This CDR3 is built from 12 residues. CDR3 DNA sequence: TGTGCCTCCGATCCTATGAACACTGAAGCTTTCTTT. Translation gives CASDPMNTEAFF.

The chain is built from TRBV5-4 and TRBJ2-5, with 8 bases that match TRBD1. V was pared by 4 bases and J by 4 bases, with 3 bases of the junction left unmatched. Germline V CDR1 and CDR2: SGHNT, YYREEE (reference sequence). This CDR3 contains 13 residues. CDR3 nucleotide sequence: TGTGCCAGCAGCACGGACAGGGCAGAGACCCAGTACTTC. Protein product: CASSTDRAETQYF.

This chain joins TRBV7-3 and TRBJ2-5; 11 nucleotides match TRBD2. Germline assignment: CDR1 SGHTA and CDR2 FQGTGA. This CDR3 contains 17 residues. V gave up 1 base and J gave up 5 bases; unmatched junction bases: 9. In DNA form, the CDR3 reads TGTGCCAGCAGCTTAAACGCCGCCTCTAGCGGGAGGGAGACCCAGTACTTC. As protein: CASSLNAASSGRETQYF.

The chain joins TRBV20-1 to TRBJ1-1; D may be TRBD1 (5 bases). The germline CDR1 and CDR2 sequences are DFQATT and SNEGSKA (reference sequence). The CDR3 covers 13 residues. With 3 bases removed from V and 7 bases from J, the gap between germline ends came to 15 bases. CDR3 in DNA: TGCAGTGCTAGGGGGCCAGGACGCGGTGAAGCTTTCTTT. This encodes CSARGPGRGEAFF.

V usage is TRBV29-1 and J usage is TRBJ2-5; no clear D. Trimming removed 4 bases at V and 4 bases at J, with 16 bases between. The CDR3 length is 14 residues. CDR1 and CDR2 (germline): SQVTM, ANQGSEA. CDR3 sequence (DNA): TGCAGCGTTGCCCTCCCATTGCGTCGAGAGACCCAGTACTTC. Amino acid sequence: CSVALPLRRETQYF.

The chain is built from TRBV27 and TRBJ2-5; 7 bases match TRBD1. This CDR3 has 14 amino acids. V was clipped by 1 base and J by 2 bases; unmatched bases: 1. In germline, CDR1 is MNHEY, CDR2 SMNVEV (reference sequence). In nucleotides, the CDR3 is TGTGCCAGCAGTTTATTGACAGGGCAAGAGACCCAGTACTTC. Translation: CASSLLTGQETQYF.

The V gene is TRBV9, the J gene TRBJ2-7, with a weak D call TRBD2 (6 bases). The germline V gene has CDR1 SGDLS and CDR2 YYNGEE. The CDR3 extends over 15 amino acids. V lost 3 bases and J lost 0, with 13 bases in between. As DNA, the CDR3 is TGTGCCAGCAGCGCGGAGGGGACCCCCTCCTACGAGCAGTACTTC. This gives the protein CASSAEGTPSYEQYF.

The chain has TRBV28 and TRBJ2-1; tentatively, D is TRBD1 (5 bases). The length of the CDR3 is 15 residues. Between the trimmed V and J ends, which lost 2 bases and 4 bases, there was a span of 12 bases. Germline CDR1 is MDHEN and CDR2 is SYDVKM. DNA for the CDR3: TGTGCCAGCAGTTTAGTCCAGGGCCTTTACAATGAGCAGTTCTTC. Translated: CASSLVQGLYNEQFF.

In nucleotides, the CDR3 is TGTGCCAGCTCATTCCGGGGCGCCGGCGGGGAGCTGTTTTTT. Translating gives CASSFRGAGGELFF. V usage is TRBV18 and J usage is TRBJ2-2, with D perhaps assigned TRBD1 or TRBD2 (5 bases each). V lost 5 bases, J lost 7 bases, and 14 bases lay in between. There are 14 residues in the CDR3. CDR1 is KGHSH, CDR2 LQKENI, per germline.

The chain uses TRBV9 and TRBJ1-2; D unresolved. V was cut by 0 bases and J by 2 bases, with 11 bases left in between. From germline, CDR1 is SGDLS and CDR2 YYNGEE. The CDR3 length is 15 residues. The CDR3 coding sequence is TGTGCCAGCAGCGTAGATGGACGGGTCAACTATGGCTACACCTTC. Translation gives CASSVDGRVNYGYTF.

The chain links TRBV20-1 to TRBJ2-7; D might be TRBD1 (6 bases). The CDR3 consists of 12 residues. Germline lookup yields CDR1 DFQATT and CDR2 SNEGSKA (reference sequence). Trimming stripped 2 bases from V and 5 bases from J, with 10 bases between. CDR3 sequence (DNA): TGCAGTGCTAGACGGGACAACGACGAGCAGTACTTC. Amino acids: CSARRDNDEQYF.

The gene calls are TRBV12-3 or TRBV12-4 and TRBJ2-2, with a weak D call TRBD2 (5 bases). The ends were cut back, 6 bases at V and 4 bases at J, with 21 bases in the middle. This CDR3 has 17 amino acids. The CDR3 protein is CASSRSQKGVGTGELFF. Here the CDR3 DNA reads TGTGCCAGCAGCCGAAGTCAGAAGGGAGTGGGCACCGGGGAGCTGTTTTTT.

The V gene is TRBV28, the J gene TRBJ2-7; tentatively, D is TRBD1 or TRBD2 (5 bases each). CDR3 size: 14 residues. CDR1 and CDR2 (germline): MDHEN, SYDVKM. Trimming shortened V by 2 bases and J by 2 bases, and 10 bases separated the two germline ends. For the CDR3, the DNA is TGTGCCAGCAGTTTACGGGGCCTCGCCTACGAGCAGTACTTC. Its protein product is CASSLRGLAYEQYF. The full variable domain, with the rest looked up from reference TRBV28 and TRBJ2-7, is DVKVTQSSRYLVKRTGEKVFLECVQDMDHENMFWYRQDPGLGLRLIYFSYDVKMKEKGDIPEGYSVSREKKERFSLILESASTNQTSMYLCASSLRGLAYEQYFGPGTRLTVT.

This clonotype has just one count. The chain joins TRBV2 to TRBJ2-1; D ambiguous. The V gene's germline CDR1 is SNHLY and CDR2 FYNNEI. The CDR3 runs 13 residues. Trimming left V 4 bases short and J 5 bases short, with 9 bases between. CDR3 bases: TGTGCCAGCAGTGCCCCAGAACACAATGAGCAGTTCTTC. Its translation: CASSAPEHNEQFF.

The chain carries TRBV20-1 and TRBJ2-5; TRBD1 aligns across 7 bases. V lost 2 bases to trimming and J lost 5 bases; unmatched junction nucleotides: 5. Germline V gene sequence: CDR1 DFQATT, CDR2 SNEGSKA (reference sequence). CDR3 length: 13 amino acids. The CDR3 coding sequence is TGCAGTGCTAGACGACAGGGCCTGGAGACCCAGTACTTC. Its protein is CSARRQGLETQYF.

In the case of this clonotype: The CDR3 does not end in the conserved phenylalanine or tryptophan, so this is likely a read error. The chain links TRBV4-1 to TRBJ1-6; D gene unclear. Germline V gene sequence: CDR1 MGHRA, CDR2 YSYEKL. The V end lost 1 base, the J end lost 10 bases, and 5 bases lay between the germline ends. The CDR3 is made up of 12 amino acids. Here the CDR3 reads CASSQVMSPLHS. The DNA for the CDR3 is TGCGCCAGCAGCCAAGTAATGTCACCCCTCCACTCT.

The V gene is TRBV29-1, the J gene TRBJ1-1; D is uncertain. The germline V gene has CDR1 SQVTM and CDR2 ANQGSEA. Trimming took off 4 bases at V and 1 base at J, with 10 bases between the two ends. This CDR3 is 13 amino acids long. The CDR3: CSVVGSGNTEAFF. CDR3 nucleotides: TGCAGCGTTGTGGGGAGTGGGAACACTGAAGCTTTCTTT. The complete variable domain, with remaining parts taken from reference TRBV29-1 and TRBJ1-1, reads SAVISQKPSRDICQRGTSLTIQCQVDSQVTMMFWYRQQPGQSLTLIATANQGSEATYESGFVIDKFPISRPNLTFSTLTVSNMSPEDSSIYLCSVVGSGNTEAFFGQGTRLTVV.

This chain links TRBV2 with TRBJ2-1; tentatively, D is TRBD1 (5 bases). CDR1 is SNHLY, CDR2 FYNNEI, per germline. Between the trimmed V and J ends, which lost 0 bases and 9 bases, there was a span of 21 bases. The length of the CDR3 is 17 residues. Here the CDR3 reads CASSEAQGTPNLGEQFF. CDR3 sequence (DNA): TGTGCCAGCAGTGAAGCGCAGGGAACCCCCAATTTGGGTGAGCAGTTCTTC.

The chain carries TRBV20-1 and TRBJ2-5, with 10 bases that match TRBD2. In germline, CDR1 is DFQATT, CDR2 SNEGSKA (reference sequence). The junction had 20 bases not matched to a gene; V was cut back by 6 bases and J by 10 bases. The CDR3 covers 16 residues. Here the CDR3 reads CSARSATSGSLRGQYF. The CDR3 DNA reads as TGCAGTGCGAGATCCGCGACTAGCGGGTCCCTTAGGGGCCAGTACTTC.

The chain links TRBV10-1 to TRBJ2-1; 7 bases agree with TRBD2. Germline trimming cut 3 bases from V and 5 bases from J; bases unmatched to any gene: 4. The CDR3 loop spans 14 amino acids. CDR1 and CDR2 (germline): WNHNN, SYGVQD (reference sequence). DNA for the CDR3: TGCGCCAGCAGTGAAGGGGCGGGGGACAATGAGCAGTTCTTC. This encodes CASSEGAGDNEQFF.

The chain combines TRBV20-1 with TRBJ1-2; a weak D match, TRBD1 (6 bases). V dropped 6 bases and J dropped 8 bases, with 13 bases sitting between them. This CDR3 spans 11 amino acids. Germline V CDR1 and CDR2: DFQATT, SNEGSKA (reference sequence). The CDR3 is CSARGGGGYTF. The CDR3 coding sequence is TGCAGTGCGCGAGGGGGAGGGGGCTACACCTTC.

The V gene is TRBV20-1, the J gene TRBJ1-1; D may be TRBD1 (5 bases). The CDR3 runs 13 residues. V lost 0 bases and J 6 bases, leaving 11 bases between the germline ends. Germline CDR1 and CDR2: DFQATT and SNEGSKA (reference sequence). The CDR3 region is CSAREGPGPEAFF. For the CDR3, the DNA is TGCAGTGCTAGAGAAGGGCCGGGACCTGAAGCTTTCTTT.

The rearrangement joins TRBV27 to TRBJ2-7; the D gene is possibly TRBD2 (6 bases). This CDR3 comprises 14 residues. The germline V gene encodes CDR1 MNHEY and CDR2 SMNVEV (reference sequence). Trimming took 3 bases from V and 2 from J, leaving 11 bases between them. CDR3 sequence reads: CASSFLAGTYEQYF. Written as DNA, the CDR3 is TGTGCCAGCAGTTTCCTCGCGGGGACCTACGAGCAGTACTTC.

The rearrangement uses TRBV30 and TRBJ2-3; the D gene is possibly TRBD1 (6 bases). Germline V gives CDR1 GTSNPN, CDR2 SVGIG (reference sequence). CDR3 length equals 16 residues. V shed 3 bases and J shed 1 base, with 17 bases lying between them. CDR3 in amino acids: CAWRTGTTRRTDTQYF. The CDR3, as DNA: TGTGCCTGGAGGACGGGGACAACCCGACGCACAGATACGCAGTATTTT.

The genes are TRBV4-3 and TRBJ2-6; D unclear. CDR1 is LGHNA and CDR2 is YSLEER in the germline V gene. The V end was cut by 0 bases, the J end by 2 bases, with 11 bases between. The CDR3 consists of 17 residues. In nucleotides, the CDR3 is TGCGCCAGCAGCCAAGAGGTGGCCCGGGCTGGGGCCAACGTCCTGACTTTC. This codes for CASSQEVARAGANVLTF.

The genes are TRBV23-1 and TRBJ2-3; 9 nucleotides agree with TRBD2. TRBV23-1 is flagged as an ORF with uncertain function. The CDR3 totals 18 residues. J gave up 11 bases and V 2 bases, and 20 bases lay outside the gene matches. The CDR3 DNA reads TGCGCCAGCAGTCAACCCCCTTTTGGGGGCGGGGGGGGTAGTAAGCAGTATTTT. Translated: CASSQPPFGGGGGSKQYF.

V is TRBV30 and J is TRBJ2-6; TRBD2 aligns across 8 bases. The length of the CDR3 is 18 residues. V trimming: 4 bases; J trimming: 10 bases; junction bases outside the gene matches: 21. Germline V gene data show CDR1 as GTSNPN and CDR2 as SVGIG (reference sequence). The DNA of the CDR3 is TGTGCCTGGAATTTTTACGAACGCGCGGGGGGTCTTGGGAACGTCCTGACTTTC. Translation gives CAWNFYERAGGLGNVLTF.

V usage is TRBV12-3 or TRBV12-4 and J usage is TRBJ2-6; D is ambiguous. Trimming took 3 bases from V and 1 from J, leaving 7 bases between them. The CDR3 contains 15 residues. The CDR3 spells CASSFRVSGANVLTF. CDR3 sequence (DNA): TGTGCCAGCAGTTTCCGGGTATCTGGGGCCAACGTCCTGACTTTC.

The chain carries TRBV9 and TRBJ2-7; D gene unclear. Per germline, CDR1 SGDLS and CDR2 YYNGEE. The CDR3 totals 14 residues. V was cut by 4 bases and J by 0 bases, with 11 bases left in between. The CDR3 is CASSPSPGSYEQYF. CDR3 nucleotide sequence: TGTGCCAGCAGCCCGAGTCCGGGCTCCTACGAGCAGTACTTC. Combining the CDR3 with reference TRBV9 and TRBJ2-7 gives the whole variable domain DSGVTQTPKHLITATGQRVTLRCSPRSGDLSVYWYQQSLDQGLQFLIQYYNGEERAKGNILERFSAQQFPDLHSELNLSSLELGDSALYFCASSPSPGSYEQYFGPGTRLTVT.

The genes are TRBV7-2 and TRBJ2-5; D is ambiguous. V was shortened by 2 bases and J by 5 bases, with 6 bases between the two germline ends. The CDR3 sequence is 12 residues long. The germline V gene has CDR1 SGHTA and CDR2 FQGNSA. The CDR3 coding sequence is TGTGCCAGCAGCTTACCCCTGGAGACCCAGTACTTC. Its protein product is CASSLPLETQYF.

This clonotype was counted a single time. V and J are TRBV20-1 and TRBJ2-3, with D unclear. The ends were cut back, 7 bases at V and 2 bases at J, with 10 bases in the middle. Germline assignment: CDR1 DFQATT and CDR2 SNEGSKA (reference sequence). This CDR3 contains 12 residues. CDR3 bases: TGCAGTGTATCCAGTCCCACAGATACGCAGTATTTT. Amino acids: CSVSSPTDTQYF.